This TCR beta chain appears in the sequencing data of a study of vaccination and CD4 T cells after COVID-19. An Oncomine TCR Beta short-read assay was used to sequence the DNA from cultured CD4+ T cells. Using its own MiXCR run on the PCR reads, TCRdb lists one record per CDR3 protein. In the table there are around 20,000 distinct CDR3 sequences, approximately 45% of which are singletons. Comments on this clonotype: No antigen is known for it.

Trimming removed 2 bases at V and 0 bases at J, with 16 bases between. Germline V lookup: CDR1 SGHTA, CDR2 FQGNSA. The CDR3 consists of 17 residues. This sample's treatment: roughly 10-day PBMC culture with coronavirus spike peptide pools or control peptides (ViraFEST assay). Source: CD4+ T cells from blood, cultured in vitro, taken before SARS-CoV-2 vaccination. The chain joins TRBV7-2 to TRBJ1-2; D may be TRBD1 (5 bases). This receptor was identified in a human donor who had recovered from COVID-19. CDR3 DNA sequence: TGTGCCAGCAGCTTAATCGGTCGGCAGGGAGCTAACTATGGCTACACCTTC. It translates to CASSLIGRQGANYGYTF.